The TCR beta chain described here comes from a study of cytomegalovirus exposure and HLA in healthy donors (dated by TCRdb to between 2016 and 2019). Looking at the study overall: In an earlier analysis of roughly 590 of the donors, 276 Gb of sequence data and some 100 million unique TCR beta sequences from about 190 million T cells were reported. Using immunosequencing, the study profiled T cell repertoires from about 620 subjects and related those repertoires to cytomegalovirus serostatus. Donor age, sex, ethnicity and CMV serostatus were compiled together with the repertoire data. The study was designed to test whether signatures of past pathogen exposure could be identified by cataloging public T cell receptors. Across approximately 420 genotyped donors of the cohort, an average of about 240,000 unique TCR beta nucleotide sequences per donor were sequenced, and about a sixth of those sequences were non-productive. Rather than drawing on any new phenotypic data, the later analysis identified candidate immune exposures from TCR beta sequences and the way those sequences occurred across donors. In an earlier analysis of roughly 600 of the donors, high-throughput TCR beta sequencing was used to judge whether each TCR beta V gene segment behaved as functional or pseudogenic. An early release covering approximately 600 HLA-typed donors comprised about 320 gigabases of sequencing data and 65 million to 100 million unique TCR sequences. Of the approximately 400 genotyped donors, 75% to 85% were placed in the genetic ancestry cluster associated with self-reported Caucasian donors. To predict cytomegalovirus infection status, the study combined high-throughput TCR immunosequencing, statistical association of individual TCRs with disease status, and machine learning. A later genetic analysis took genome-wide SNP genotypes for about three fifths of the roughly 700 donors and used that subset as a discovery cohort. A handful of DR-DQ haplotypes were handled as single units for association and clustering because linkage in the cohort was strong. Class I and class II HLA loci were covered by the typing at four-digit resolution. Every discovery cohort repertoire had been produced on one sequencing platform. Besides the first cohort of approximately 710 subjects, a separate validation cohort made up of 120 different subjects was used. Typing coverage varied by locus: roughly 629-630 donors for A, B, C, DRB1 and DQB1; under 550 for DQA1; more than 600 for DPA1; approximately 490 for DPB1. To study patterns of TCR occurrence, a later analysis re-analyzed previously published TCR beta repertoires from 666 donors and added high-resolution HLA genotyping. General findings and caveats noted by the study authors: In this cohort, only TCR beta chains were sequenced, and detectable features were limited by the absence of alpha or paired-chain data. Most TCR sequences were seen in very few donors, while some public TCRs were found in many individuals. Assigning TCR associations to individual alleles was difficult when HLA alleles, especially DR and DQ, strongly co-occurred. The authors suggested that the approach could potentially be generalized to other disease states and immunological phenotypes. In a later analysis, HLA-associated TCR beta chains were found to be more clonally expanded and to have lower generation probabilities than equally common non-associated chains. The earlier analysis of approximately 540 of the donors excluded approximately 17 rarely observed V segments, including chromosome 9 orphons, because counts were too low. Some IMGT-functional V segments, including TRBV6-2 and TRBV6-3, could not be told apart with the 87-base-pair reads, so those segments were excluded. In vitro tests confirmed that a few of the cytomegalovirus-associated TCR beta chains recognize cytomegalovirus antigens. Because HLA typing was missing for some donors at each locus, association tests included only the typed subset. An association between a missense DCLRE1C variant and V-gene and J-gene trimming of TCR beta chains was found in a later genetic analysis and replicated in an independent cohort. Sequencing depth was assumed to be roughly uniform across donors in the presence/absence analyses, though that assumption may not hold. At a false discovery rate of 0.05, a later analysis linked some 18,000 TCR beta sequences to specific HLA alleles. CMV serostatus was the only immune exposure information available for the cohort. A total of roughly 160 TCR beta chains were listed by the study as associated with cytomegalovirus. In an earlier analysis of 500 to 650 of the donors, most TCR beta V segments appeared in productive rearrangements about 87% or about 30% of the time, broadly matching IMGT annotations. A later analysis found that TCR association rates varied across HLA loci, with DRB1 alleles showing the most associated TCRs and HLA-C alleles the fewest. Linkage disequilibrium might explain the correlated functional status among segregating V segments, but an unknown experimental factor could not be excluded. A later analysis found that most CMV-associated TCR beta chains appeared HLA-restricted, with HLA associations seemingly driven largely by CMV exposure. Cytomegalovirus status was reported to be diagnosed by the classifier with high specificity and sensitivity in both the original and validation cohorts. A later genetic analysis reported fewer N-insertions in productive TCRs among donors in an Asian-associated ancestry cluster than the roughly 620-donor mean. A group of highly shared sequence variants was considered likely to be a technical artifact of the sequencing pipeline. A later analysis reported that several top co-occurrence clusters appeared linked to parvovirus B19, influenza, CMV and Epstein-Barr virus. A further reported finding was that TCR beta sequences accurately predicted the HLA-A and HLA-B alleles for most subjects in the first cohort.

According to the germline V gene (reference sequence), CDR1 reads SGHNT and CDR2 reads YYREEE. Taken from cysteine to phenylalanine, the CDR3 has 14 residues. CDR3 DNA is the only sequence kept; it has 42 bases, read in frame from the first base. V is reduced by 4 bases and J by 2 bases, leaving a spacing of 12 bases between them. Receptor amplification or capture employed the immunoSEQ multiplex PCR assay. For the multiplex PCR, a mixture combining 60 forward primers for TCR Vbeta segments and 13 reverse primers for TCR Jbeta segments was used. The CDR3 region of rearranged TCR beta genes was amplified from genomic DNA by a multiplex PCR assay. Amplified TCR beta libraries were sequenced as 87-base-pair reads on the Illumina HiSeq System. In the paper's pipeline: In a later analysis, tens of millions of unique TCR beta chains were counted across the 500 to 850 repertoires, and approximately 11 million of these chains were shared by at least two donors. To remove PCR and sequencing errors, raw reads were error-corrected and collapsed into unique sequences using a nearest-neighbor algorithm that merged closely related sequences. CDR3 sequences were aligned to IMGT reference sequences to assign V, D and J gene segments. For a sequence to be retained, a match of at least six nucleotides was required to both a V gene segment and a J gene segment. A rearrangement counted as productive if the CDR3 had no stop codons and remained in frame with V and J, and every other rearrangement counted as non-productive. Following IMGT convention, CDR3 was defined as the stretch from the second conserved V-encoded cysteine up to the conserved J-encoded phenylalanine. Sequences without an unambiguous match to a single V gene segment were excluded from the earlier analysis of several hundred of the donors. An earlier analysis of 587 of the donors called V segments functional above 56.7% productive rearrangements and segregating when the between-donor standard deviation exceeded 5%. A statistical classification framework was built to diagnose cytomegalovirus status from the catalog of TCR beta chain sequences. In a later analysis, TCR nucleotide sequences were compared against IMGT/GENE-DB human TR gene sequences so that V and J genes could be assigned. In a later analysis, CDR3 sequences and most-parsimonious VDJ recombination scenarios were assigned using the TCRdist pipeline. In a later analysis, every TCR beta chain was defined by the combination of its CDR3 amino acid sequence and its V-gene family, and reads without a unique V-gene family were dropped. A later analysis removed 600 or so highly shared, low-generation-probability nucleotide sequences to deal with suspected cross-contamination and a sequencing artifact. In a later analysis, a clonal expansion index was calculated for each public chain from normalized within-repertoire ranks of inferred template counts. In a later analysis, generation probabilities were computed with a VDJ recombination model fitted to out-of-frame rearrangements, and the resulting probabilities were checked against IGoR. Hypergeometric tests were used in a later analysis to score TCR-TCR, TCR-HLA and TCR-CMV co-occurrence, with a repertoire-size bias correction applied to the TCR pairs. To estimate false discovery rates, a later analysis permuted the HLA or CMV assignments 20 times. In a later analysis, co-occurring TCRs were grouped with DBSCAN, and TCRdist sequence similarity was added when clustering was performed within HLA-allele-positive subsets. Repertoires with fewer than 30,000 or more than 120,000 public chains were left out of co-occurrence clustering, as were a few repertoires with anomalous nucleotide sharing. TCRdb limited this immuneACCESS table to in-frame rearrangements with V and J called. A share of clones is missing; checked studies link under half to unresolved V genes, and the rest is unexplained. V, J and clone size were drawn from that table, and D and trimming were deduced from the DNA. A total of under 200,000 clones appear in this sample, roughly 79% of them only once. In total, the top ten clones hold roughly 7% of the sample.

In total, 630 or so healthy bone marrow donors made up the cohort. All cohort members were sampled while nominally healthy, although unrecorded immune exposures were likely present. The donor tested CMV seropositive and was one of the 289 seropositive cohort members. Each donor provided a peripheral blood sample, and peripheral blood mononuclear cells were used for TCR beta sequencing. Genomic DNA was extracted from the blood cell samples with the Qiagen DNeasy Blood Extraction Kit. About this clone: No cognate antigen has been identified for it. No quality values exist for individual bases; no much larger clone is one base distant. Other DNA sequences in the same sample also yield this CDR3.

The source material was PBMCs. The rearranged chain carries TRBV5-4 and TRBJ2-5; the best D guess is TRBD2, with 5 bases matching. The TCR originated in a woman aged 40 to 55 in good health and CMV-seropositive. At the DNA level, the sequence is TGTGCCAGCAGCCTCGGGTTAGCGCAAGAGACCCAGTACTTC. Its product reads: CASSLGLAQETQYF.